This T cell receptor beta chain was sequenced in a study of blood T cell repertoires in COVID-19. Whole-study context: Whether acute or convalescent, the COVID-19 samples came from the United States, Italy and Spain. Sample material is recorded as cDNA or gDNA derived from T cells, B-cell-depleted T cells, or PBMCs.

Original processing methods: Reference gene primer amplification yielded estimated nucleated cell counts. TCRdb's copy holds only in-frame clones and misses some; the assay was immunoSEQ multiplex PCR. V and J calls plus clone size are reproduced from that table; the DNA served to infer D and trimming. The sample lists under 250,000 clones, roughly four fifths occurring once. Input material: peripheral blood. This TCR derives from a man younger than 45 who had recovered from COVID-19.

This CDR3 reads CASPGGQETQYF. The CDR3, as DNA: TGTGCCTCCCCGGGGGGGCAGGAGACCCAGTACTTC. The chain has TRBV28 and TRBJ2-5; 8 bases fit TRBD2. The CDR3 sequence is 12 residues long. Germline V lookup: CDR1 MDHEN, CDR2 SYDVKM. The ends lost 11 bases at V and 5 bases at J; junction bases unmatched: 7.